A selection of T cell receptor beta chains follows, all from one sample in a study of T cells in Graves' hyperthyroidism and ophthalmopathy. TCRdb passed the multiplex PCR reads through MiXCR, listing each CDR3 protein once. The table lists 650,000 to 750,000 distinct CDR3 sequences, approximately 15% of them singletons. What was sequenced was blood. Every receptor here comes from a woman between 18 and 30 years old with Graves' hyperthyroidism. The CDR3 runs from the conserved cysteine through the conserved F or W. The D gene is left open where the match is weak.

d_call j_call v_call cdr3_aa
- TRBJ2-7 TRBV25-1 CASRPSWSGGGYEQYF
- TRBJ2-1 TRBV7-9 CVSGSGPPQFF
TRBD1 TRBJ2-5 TRBV7-2 CASSLGSTGGWETQYF
TRBD2 TRBJ2-1 TRBV6-1 CASSELGTSPSSTYNEQFF
- TRBJ2-1 TRBV5-1 CASSLGKGLEQFF
- TRBJ2-2 TRBV29-1 CSPLGDTGELFF
- TRBJ2-7 TRBV5-1 CASSFPGEDYEQYF
TRBD1 TRBJ1-2 TRBV6-2/TRBV6-3 CASSYPREGQTYGYTF
- TRBJ1-1 TRBV30 CAWSDGNTEAFF
- TRBJ2-2 TRBV7-3 CASSFRLGTGELFF
- TRBJ1-1 TRBV20-1 CSAPAGGARLNTEAFF
- TRBJ1-2 TRBV24-1 CATSDPYVMEGYTF
TRBD1 TRBJ1-5 TRBV28 CASRQGRNQPQHF
- TRBJ1-1 TRBV12-3/TRBV12-4 CASISDARGTEAFF
- TRBJ2-1 TRBV5-1 CASSYRDRPDDEQFF
TRBD1 TRBJ2-7 TRBV6-1 CASSYRQGYEQYF
TRBD1 TRBJ2-7 TRBV5-4 CASSLGGQGAGEQYF
TRBD2 TRBJ2-7 TRBV2 CASKGLAGGEQYF
TRBD2 TRBJ2-5 TRBV9 CASSATTSGFQETQYF
- TRBJ2-6 TRBV7-3 CASSLMSQLSPGANVLTF
- TRBJ1-4 TRBV11-2 CASSPRPDATNEKLFF
TRBD1 TRBJ1-1 TRBV2 CASIYRGLNTEAFF
- TRBJ2-1 TRBV5-8 CASSLFLAEYNEQFF
- TRBJ2-7 TRBV20-1 CSARPLAGEQYF
- TRBJ2-5 TRBV4-1 CASSQTGSGETQYF
- TRBJ2-3 TRBV12-3/TRBV12-4 CASSFSSITDTQYF
- TRBJ2-2 TRBV19 CASIGAANTGELFF